Shown below are 5 T cell receptor beta chains from a single sample sequenced in a study of T cells after yellow fever vaccination. TCRdb ran MiXCR on the 5' RACE reads and lists one entry per CDR3 protein. The sample has more than 250,000 distinct CDR3 sequences; 6.8% are singletons. This sample comprised PBMCs, obtained around 45 days after the first yellow fever vaccination. The receptors stem from a man between 18 and 35 years old who received the YFV17D yellow fever vaccine.

This clonotype was observed many times. The V and J genes are TRBV19 and TRBJ2-5; 7 nucleotides agree with TRBD1. Germline CDR1 is LNHDA and CDR2 is SQIVND (reference sequence). This CDR3 has 13 amino acids. V was pared by 11 bases and J by 2 bases, with 8 bases of the junction left unmatched. The CDR3 DNA is TGTGCCGTTTCACCGGGACAGCAAGAGACCCAGTACTTC. Translated: CAVSPGQQETQYF.

This clonotype was recorded a few times. The chain joins TRBV7-2 to TRBJ1-1; D might be TRBD1 (6 bases). Trimming removed 5 bases from V and 6 bases from J, with 19 bases in between. Germline V CDR1 and CDR2: SGHTA, FQGNSA. This CDR3 region has 15 residues. CDR3 sequence (DNA): TGTGCCAGCAGCCTCCAGGGGCCCAACGTGGCTGAAGCTTTCTTT. Protein: CASSLQGPNVAEAFF.

This clonotype was seen ten or more times. This rearrangement joins TRBV5-1 to TRBJ1-6; no clear D. V lost 0 bases and J lost 9, with 16 bases in between. Germline V gene lookup returns CDR1 SGHRS and CDR2 YFSETQ. The CDR3 has 16 residues. CDR3 in DNA: TGCGCCAGCAGCTTGGGAGCGGACCCAGCCGGTTCACCCCTCCACTTT. Translating it yields CASSLGADPAGSPLHF.

This clonotype occurred many times. The chain links TRBV6-1 to TRBJ1-4, with D maybe TRBD1 (6 bases). V was cut by 1 base and J by 8 bases, with 11 bases left in between. The CDR3 consists of 14 residues. Germline V gene sequence: CDR1 MNHNS, CDR2 SASEGT. CDR3 bases: TGTGCCAGCAGTGAAGACAGGGACCGCGAAAAACTGTTTTTT. Its protein product is CASSEDRDREKLFF.

This clonotype was counted many times. The V call is TRBV2, the J call TRBJ1-1, with no clear D. Per germline, CDR1 SNHLY and CDR2 FYNNEI. The CDR3 extends over 14 amino acids. V was shortened by 7 bases and J by 1 base, with 13 bases between the two germline ends. The CDR3 nucleotides read TGTGCCAGCAAGGCGGGGAGATCGAACACTGAAGCTTTCTTT. Translated, it gives CASKAGRSNTEAFF.